Listed below are T cell receptor beta chains from one sample, sequenced in a study of T cell changes during pregnancy in multiple sclerosis. Profiled with immunoSEQ multiplex PCR; TCRdb holds only in-frame clones, not every one. The data contain roughly 47,000 clones, 75% to 90% of them seen just once; the ten biggest clones take up roughly 8.5%. The sample here was CD8+ T cells from peripheral blood mononuclear cells, taken in the second trimester of pregnancy. The receptors were sampled from a female donor with multiple sclerosis, enrolled in a pregnancy study. Each CDR3 is given with its conserved first and last residue. D genes are given only for firm matches. Clone size is shown for a subset of rows, as once, few, many or a class of expanded clone.

j_gene: TRBJ1-2
d_gene: NA
abundance: NA
v_gene: TRBV6-6
CDR3nt: TGTGCCAGCAGTACAGGGAGAAACGATGGCTACACCTTC
CDR3aa: CASSTGRNDGYTF

j_gene: TRBJ1-4
d_gene: NA
abundance: NA
v_gene: TRBV6-5
CDR3nt: TGTGCCAGCGGTGGGGGGTTGGGAAAACTGTTTTTT
CDR3aa: CASGGGLGKLFF

j_gene: TRBJ1-1
d_gene: TRBD1
abundance: NA
v_gene: TRBV27
CDR3nt: TGTGCCAGCAGTTCGACAGGGATGAACACTGAAGCTTTCTTT
CDR3aa: CASSSTGMNTEAFF

j_gene: TRBJ2-3
d_gene: NA
abundance: NA
v_gene: TRBV7-3
CDR3nt: TGTGCCAGCAGCTCAGGGGGCACAGATACGCAGTATTTT
CDR3aa: CASSSGGTDTQYF

j_gene: TRBJ2-7
d_gene: TRBD1
abundance: once
v_gene: TRBV7-9
CDR3nt: TGTGCCAGCAGCCAAACCGGACAGGGGCTACACGAGCAGTACTTC
CDR3aa: CASSQTGQGLHEQYF

j_gene: TRBJ2-1
d_gene: NA
abundance: NA
v_gene: TRBV6-5
CDR3nt: TGTGCCAGCAGTTACTCGACCGGAGGTGAGCAGTTCTTC
CDR3aa: CASSYSTGGEQFF

j_gene: TRBJ2-3
d_gene: TRBD1
abundance: NA
v_gene: TRBV5-8
CDR3nt: TGTGCCAGCAGCTTCCGGGACAGGCCCACAGATACGCAGTATTTT
CDR3aa: CASSFRDRPTDTQYF

j_gene: TRBJ1-1
d_gene: NA
abundance: few
v_gene: TRBV19
CDR3nt: TGTGCCAGTAGTACAGGGGTGGTGACTGAAGCTTTCTTT
CDR3aa: CASSTGVVTEAFF

j_gene: TRBJ2-2
d_gene: NA
abundance: NA
v_gene: TRBV7-3
CDR3nt: TGTGCCAGCTCTGCGAACACCGGGGAGCTGTTTTTT
CDR3aa: CASSANTGELFF

j_gene: TRBJ2-7
d_gene: TRBD2
abundance: NA
v_gene: TRBV7-4
CDR3nt: TGTGCCAGCAGCTTAGGTGCGCGGCGGGGGGTACACTACGAGCAGTACTTC
CDR3aa: CASSLGARRGVHYEQYF

j_gene: TRBJ2-7
d_gene: TRBD1
abundance: NA
v_gene: TRBV11-1
CDR3nt: TGTGCCAGCAGCTTAGAGACAGGGTCCTACGAGCAGTACTTC
CDR3aa: CASSLETGSYEQYF

j_gene: TRBJ2-3
d_gene: NA
abundance: NA
v_gene: TRBV7-8
CDR3nt: TGTGCCAGCAGCTTAGTTCTGGGCCAGGGGATGGGGAGCACAGATACGCAGTATTTT
CDR3aa: CASSLVLGQGMGSTDTQYF

j_gene: TRBJ2-5
d_gene: TRBD2
abundance: few
v_gene: TRBV9
CDR3nt: TGTGCCAGCAGCGTTTCGGCTCAGCGGGGGGAGACCCAGTACTTC
CDR3aa: CASSVSAQRGETQYF

j_gene: TRBJ1-2
d_gene: NA
abundance: NA
v_gene: TRBV6-5
CDR3nt: TGTGCCAGCAGTTACAGAGAGGGTGCCTATGGCTACACCTTC
CDR3aa: CASSYREGAYGYTF

j_gene: TRBJ1-1
d_gene: NA
abundance: few
v_gene: TRBV9
CDR3nt: TGTGCCAGCAGCGTGGTTACTGGTACTGAAGCTTTCTTT
CDR3aa: CASSVVTGTEAFF

j_gene: TRBJ1-5
d_gene: NA
abundance: NA
v_gene: TRBV7-9
CDR3nt: TGTGCCAGCAGCTTTTTTCAGGGCTTAAATCAGCCCCAGCATTTT
CDR3aa: CASSFFQGLNQPQHF

j_gene: TRBJ2-5
d_gene: NA
abundance: NA
v_gene: TRBV13
CDR3nt: TGTGCCAGCAGCTTAACGGGGGTCCACCCGCAAGAGACCCAGTACTTC
CDR3aa: CASSLTGVHPQETQYF

j_gene: TRBJ1-2
d_gene: NA
abundance: NA
v_gene: TRBV6-6
CDR3nt: TGTGCCAGCATACAAGGGGCCTATGGCTACACCTTC
CDR3aa: CASIQGAYGYTF

j_gene: TRBJ2-1
d_gene: TRBD2
abundance: medium-sized
v_gene: TRBV11-2
CDR3nt: TGTGCCAGCAGCTTGACTACTAGCGGGGGGCGCGGTGAGCAGTTCTTC
CDR3aa: CASSLTTSGGRGEQFF

j_gene: TRBJ1-1
d_gene: TRBD1
abundance: NA
v_gene: TRBV29-1
CDR3nt: TGCAGCGTTGAATGGAGGGACAGGGGTATGAACACTGAAGCTTTCTTT
CDR3aa: CSVEWRDRGMNTEAFF

j_gene: TRBJ2-5
d_gene: NA
abundance: NA
v_gene: TRBV9
CDR3nt: TGTGCCAGCAGCGTAGCTGGCGGGGAGGAGACCCAGTACTTC
CDR3aa: CASSVAGGEETQYF

j_gene: TRBJ2-1
d_gene: TRBD1
abundance: NA
v_gene: TRBV19
CDR3nt: TGTGCCAGTAGTGACAGGGTTTTCGAGATAGAGCAGTTCTTC
CDR3aa: CASSDRVFEIEQFF

j_gene: TRBJ1-3
d_gene: NA
abundance: NA
v_gene: TRBV2
CDR3nt: TGTGCCAGCAGTGAAGGGTCCGGAGTCTCTGGAAACACCATATATTTT
CDR3aa: CASSEGSGVSGNTIYF

j_gene: TRBJ2-6
d_gene: NA
abundance: NA
v_gene: TRBV25-1
CDR3nt: TGTGCCAGCAGCGAACCAGCAGGGACAAACTCTGGGGCCAACGTCCTGACTTTC
CDR3aa: CASSEPAGTNSGANVLTF

j_gene: TRBJ2-7
d_gene: TRBD2
abundance: once
v_gene: TRBV5-4
CDR3nt: TGTGCCAGCAGCTTATCCCCTCTAGCGGGGGCCTTGTATACCTACGAGCAGTACTTC
CDR3aa: CASSLSPLAGALYTYEQYF

j_gene: TRBJ2-7
d_gene: NA
abundance: NA
v_gene: TRBV28
CDR3nt: TGTGCCAGCAACTTATGGGGCAGGCCCGAGCAGTACTTC
CDR3aa: CASNLWGRPEQYF

j_gene: TRBJ2-1
d_gene: TRBD2
abundance: NA
v_gene: TRBV7-8
CDR3nt: TGTGCCAGCAGCAGACTAGCGGGGAATAATGAGCAGTTCTTC
CDR3aa: CASSRLAGNNEQFF

j_gene: TRBJ2-3
d_gene: NA
abundance: NA
v_gene: TRBV7-3
CDR3nt: TGTGCCAGCAGATATATCGGGGAAGATACGCAGTATTTT
CDR3aa: CASRYIGEDTQYF

j_gene: TRBJ2-5
d_gene: NA
abundance: NA
v_gene: TRBV9
CDR3nt: TGTGCCAGCAGCGTAGATGTGGGGGGAGGACAAGAGACCCAGTACTTC
CDR3aa: CASSVDVGGGQETQYF